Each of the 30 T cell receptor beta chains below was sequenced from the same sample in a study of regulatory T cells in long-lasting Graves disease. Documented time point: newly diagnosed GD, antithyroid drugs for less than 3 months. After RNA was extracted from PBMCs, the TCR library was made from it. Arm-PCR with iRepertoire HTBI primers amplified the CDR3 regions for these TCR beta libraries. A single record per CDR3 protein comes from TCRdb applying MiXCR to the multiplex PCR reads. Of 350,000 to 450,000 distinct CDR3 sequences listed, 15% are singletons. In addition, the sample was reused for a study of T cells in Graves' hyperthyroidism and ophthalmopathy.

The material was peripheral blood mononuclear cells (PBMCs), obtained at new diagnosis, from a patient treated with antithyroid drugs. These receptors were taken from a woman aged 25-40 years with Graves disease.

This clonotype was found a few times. The DNA of the CDR3 is TGTGCCAGCAGCCAAGTTGTCAATAATTCACCCCTCCACTTT. This gives the protein CASSQVVNNSPLHF. The chain is built from TRBV3-1 and TRBJ1-6; no firm D call. This CDR3 spans 14 amino acids. V was shortened by 1 base and J by 5 bases, with 6 bases between the two germline ends. Germline CDR1 is LGHDT and CDR2 is YNNKEL (reference sequence).

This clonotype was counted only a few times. CDR3 region: CASSTQVEAYEQYF. CDR3 DNA: TGTGCCAGCAGCACCCAGGTGGAGGCCTACGAGCAGTACTTC. This sequence joins TRBV9 and TRBJ2-7; TRBD2 is a possible D gene (5 bases). Germline-derived CDR1 and CDR2 are SGDLS and YYNGEE. CDR3 length equals 14 residues. Trimming took off 4 bases at V and 2 bases at J, with 13 bases between the two ends.

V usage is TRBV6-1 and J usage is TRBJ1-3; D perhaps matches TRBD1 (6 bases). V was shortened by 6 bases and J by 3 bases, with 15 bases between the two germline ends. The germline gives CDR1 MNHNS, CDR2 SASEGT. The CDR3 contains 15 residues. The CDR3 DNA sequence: TGTGCCAGCAGGATGGACCCGACAGGTGGAAACACCATATATTTT. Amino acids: CASRMDPTGGNTIYF.

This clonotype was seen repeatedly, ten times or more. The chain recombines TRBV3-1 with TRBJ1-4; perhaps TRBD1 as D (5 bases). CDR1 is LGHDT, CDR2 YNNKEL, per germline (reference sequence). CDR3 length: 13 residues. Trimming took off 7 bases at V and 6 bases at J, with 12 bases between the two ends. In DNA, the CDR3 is TGTGCCAGCACGGGCTGGGGGTATGAAAAACTGTTTTTT. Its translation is CASTGWGYEKLFF.

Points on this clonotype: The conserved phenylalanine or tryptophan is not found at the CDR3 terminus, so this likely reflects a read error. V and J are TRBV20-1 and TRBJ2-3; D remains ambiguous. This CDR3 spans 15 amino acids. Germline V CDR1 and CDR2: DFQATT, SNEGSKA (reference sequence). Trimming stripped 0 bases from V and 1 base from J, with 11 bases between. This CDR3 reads CSAREDQTGTDTQYS. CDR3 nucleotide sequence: TGCAGTGCTAGAGAGGACCAGACGGGCACAGATACGCAGTATTCT.

The CDR3 bases are TGCAGTGCTAGATTGGGGATTCAGTACTTC. Translation: CSARLGIQYF. The chain combines TRBV20-1 with TRBJ2-4; D is uncertain. The CDR3 length is 10 residues. In germline, CDR1 is DFQATT, CDR2 SNEGSKA (reference sequence). Trimming took 2 bases from V and 10 from J, leaving 6 bases between them.

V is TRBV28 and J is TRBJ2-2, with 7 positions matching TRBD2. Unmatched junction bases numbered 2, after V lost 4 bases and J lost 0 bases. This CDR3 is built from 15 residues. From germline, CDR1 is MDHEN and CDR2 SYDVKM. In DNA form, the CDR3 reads TGTGCCAGCAGTTCGGCGGGAGCGAACACCGGGGAGCTGTTTTTT. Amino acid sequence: CASSSAGANTGELFF. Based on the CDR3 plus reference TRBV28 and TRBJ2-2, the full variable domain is DVKVTQSSRYLVKRTGEKVFLECVQDMDHENMFWYRQDPGLGLRLIYFSYDVKMKEKGDIPEGYSVSREKKERFSLILESASTNQTSMYLCASSSAGANTGELFFGEGSRLTVL.

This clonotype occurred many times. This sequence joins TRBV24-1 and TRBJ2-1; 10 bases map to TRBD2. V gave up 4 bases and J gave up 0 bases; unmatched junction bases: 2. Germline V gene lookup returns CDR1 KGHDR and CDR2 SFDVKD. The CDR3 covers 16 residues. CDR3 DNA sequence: TGTGCCACCAGTGAACCTAGCGGGAGCTCCTACAATGAGCAGTTCTTC. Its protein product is CATSEPSGSSYNEQFF.

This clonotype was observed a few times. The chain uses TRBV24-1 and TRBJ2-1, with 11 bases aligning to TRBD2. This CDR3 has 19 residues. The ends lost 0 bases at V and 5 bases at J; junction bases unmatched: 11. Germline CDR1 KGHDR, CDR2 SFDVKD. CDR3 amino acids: CATSDLGGPTSGRNNEQFF. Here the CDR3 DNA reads TGTGCCACCAGTGATTTGGGGGGGCCTACTAGCGGGAGAAACAATGAGCAGTTCTTC.

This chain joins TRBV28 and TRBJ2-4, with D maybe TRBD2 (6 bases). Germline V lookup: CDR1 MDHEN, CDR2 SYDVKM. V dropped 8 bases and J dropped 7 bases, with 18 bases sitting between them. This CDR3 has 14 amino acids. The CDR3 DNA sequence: TGTGCCAGCCGGGGGAGTGGGTTAAATAACATTCAGTACTTC. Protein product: CASRGSGLNNIQYF.

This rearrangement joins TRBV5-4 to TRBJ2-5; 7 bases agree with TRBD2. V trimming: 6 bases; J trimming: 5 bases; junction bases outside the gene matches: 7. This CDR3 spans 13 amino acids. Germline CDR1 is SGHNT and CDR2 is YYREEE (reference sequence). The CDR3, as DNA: TGTGCCAGCACCTCTGGGGGGGAGGAGACCCAGTACTTC. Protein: CASTSGGEETQYF.

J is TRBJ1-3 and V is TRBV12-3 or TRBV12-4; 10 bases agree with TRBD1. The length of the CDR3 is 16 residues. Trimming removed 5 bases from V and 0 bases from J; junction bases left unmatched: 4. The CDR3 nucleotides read TGTGCCAGCAGTACGACAGGGGGCAGCTCTGGAAACACCATATATTTT. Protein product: CASSTTGGSSGNTIYF.

The CDR3 nucleotides read TGCGCCAGCAGCCAAGTAGAGACAGGAGCCTACGAGCAGTACTTC. Translated: CASSQVETGAYEQYF. The rearrangement uses TRBV4-1 and TRBJ2-7; D is perhaps TRBD1 (6 bases). The CDR3 runs 15 residues. Germline V gene data show CDR1 as MGHRA and CDR2 as YSYEKL. Between the trimmed V and J ends, which lost 1 base and 2 bases, there was a span of 12 bases.

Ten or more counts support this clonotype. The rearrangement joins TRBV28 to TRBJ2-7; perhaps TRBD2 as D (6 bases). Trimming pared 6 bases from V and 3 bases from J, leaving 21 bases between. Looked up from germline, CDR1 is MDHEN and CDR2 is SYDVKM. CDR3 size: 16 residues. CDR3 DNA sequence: TGTGCCAGCAGCTTTTACTCGGCGGGACGGATCTACGAGCAGTACTTC. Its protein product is CASSFYSAGRIYEQYF.

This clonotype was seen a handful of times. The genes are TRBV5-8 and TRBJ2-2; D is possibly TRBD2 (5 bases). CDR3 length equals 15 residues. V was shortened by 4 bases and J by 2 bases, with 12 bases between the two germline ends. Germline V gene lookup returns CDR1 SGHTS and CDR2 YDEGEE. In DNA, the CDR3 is TGTGCCAGCAGCCCATACTCGGGAAACACCGGGGAGCTGTTTTTT. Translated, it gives CASSPYSGNTGELFF.

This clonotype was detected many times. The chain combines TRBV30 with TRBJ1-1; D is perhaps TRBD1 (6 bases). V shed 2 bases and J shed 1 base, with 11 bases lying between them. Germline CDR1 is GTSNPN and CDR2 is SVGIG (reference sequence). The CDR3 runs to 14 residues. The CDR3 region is CAWSPGHSNTEAFF. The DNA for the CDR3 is TGTGCCTGGAGTCCGGGACACTCGAACACTGAAGCTTTCTTT.

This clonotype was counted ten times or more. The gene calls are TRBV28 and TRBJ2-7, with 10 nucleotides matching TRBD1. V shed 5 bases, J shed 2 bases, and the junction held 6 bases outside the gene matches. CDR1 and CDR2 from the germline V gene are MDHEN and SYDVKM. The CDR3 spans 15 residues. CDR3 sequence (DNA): TGTGCCAGCAGTGATCCGGGACAGGGGACCTACGAGCAGTACTTC. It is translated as CASSDPGQGTYEQYF.

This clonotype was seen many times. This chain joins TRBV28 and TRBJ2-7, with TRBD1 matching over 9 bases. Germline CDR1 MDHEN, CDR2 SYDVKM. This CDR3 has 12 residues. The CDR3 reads CRTGTGLYEQYF. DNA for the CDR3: TGTCGCACCGGGACAGGGTTATACGAGCAGTACTTC.

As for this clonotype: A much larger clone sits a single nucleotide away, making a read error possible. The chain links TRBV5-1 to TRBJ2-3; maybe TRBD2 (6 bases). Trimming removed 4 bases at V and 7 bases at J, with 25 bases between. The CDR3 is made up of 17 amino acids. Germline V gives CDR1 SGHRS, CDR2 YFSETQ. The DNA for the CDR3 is TGCGCCAGCAGCCAAGAAAATAGCGGAGACGGTGGGAATACGCAGTATTTT. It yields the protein CASSQENSGDGGNTQYF.

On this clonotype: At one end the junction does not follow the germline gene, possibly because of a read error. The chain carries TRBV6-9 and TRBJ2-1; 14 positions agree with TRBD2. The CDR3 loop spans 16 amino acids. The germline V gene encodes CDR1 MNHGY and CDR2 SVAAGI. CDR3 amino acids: CARSEKGLAGGDEQFF. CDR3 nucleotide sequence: TGCGCCCGCAGTGAGAAAGGACTAGCGGGAGGTGATGAGCAGTTCTTC.

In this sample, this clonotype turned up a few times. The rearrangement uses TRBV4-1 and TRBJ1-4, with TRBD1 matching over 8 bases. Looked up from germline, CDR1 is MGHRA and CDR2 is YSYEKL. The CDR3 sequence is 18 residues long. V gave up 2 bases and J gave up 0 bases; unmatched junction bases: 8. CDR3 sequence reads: CASSQPTGDKTTNEKLFF. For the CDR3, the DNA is TGCGCCAGCAGCCAACCGACAGGGGATAAAACAACTAATGAAAAACTGTTTTTT.

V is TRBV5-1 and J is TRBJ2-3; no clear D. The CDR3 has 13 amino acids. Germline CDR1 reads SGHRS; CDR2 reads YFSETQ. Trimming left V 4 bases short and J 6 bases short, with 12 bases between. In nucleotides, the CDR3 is TGCGCCAGCAGCCCCCCCGTGGGGGATACGCAGTATTTT. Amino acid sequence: CASSPPVGDTQYF. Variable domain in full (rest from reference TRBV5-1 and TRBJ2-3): KAGVTQTPRYLIKTRGQQVTLSCSPISGHRSVSWYQQTPGQGLQFLFEYFSETQRNKGNFPGRFSGRQFSNSRSEMNVSTLELGDSALYLCASSPPVGDTQYFGPGTRLTVL.

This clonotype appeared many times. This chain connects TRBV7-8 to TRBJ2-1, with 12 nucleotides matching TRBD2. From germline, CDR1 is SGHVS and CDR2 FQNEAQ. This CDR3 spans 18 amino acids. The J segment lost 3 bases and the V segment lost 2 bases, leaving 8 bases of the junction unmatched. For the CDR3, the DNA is TGTGCCAGCAGCTTAAGACTAGCGGGAGAAGCGGGCTACAATGAGCAGTTCTTC. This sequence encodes CASSLRLAGEAGYNEQFF.

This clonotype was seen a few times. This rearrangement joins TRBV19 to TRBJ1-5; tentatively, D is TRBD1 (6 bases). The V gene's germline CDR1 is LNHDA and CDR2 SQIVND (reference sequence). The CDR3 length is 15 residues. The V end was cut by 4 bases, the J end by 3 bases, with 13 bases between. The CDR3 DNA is TGTGCCAGTAGTACAGAACAGGGCCCCAATCAGCCCCAGCATTTT. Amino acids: CASSTEQGPNQPQHF.

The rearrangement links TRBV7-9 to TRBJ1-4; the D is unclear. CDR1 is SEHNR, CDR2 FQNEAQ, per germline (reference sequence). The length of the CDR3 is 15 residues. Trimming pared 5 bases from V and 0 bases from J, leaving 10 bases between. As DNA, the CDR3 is TGTGCCAGCAGCGGAGCGGTGGCAACTAATGAAAAACTGTTTTTT. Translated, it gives CASSGAVATNEKLFF.

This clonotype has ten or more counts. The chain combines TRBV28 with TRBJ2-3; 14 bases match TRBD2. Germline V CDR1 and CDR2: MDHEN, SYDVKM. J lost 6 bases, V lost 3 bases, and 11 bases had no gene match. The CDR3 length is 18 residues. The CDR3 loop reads CASSFHPGLAGGMDTQYF. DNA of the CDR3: TGTGCCAGCAGTTTCCATCCCGGACTAGCGGGAGGAATGGATACGCAGTATTTT.

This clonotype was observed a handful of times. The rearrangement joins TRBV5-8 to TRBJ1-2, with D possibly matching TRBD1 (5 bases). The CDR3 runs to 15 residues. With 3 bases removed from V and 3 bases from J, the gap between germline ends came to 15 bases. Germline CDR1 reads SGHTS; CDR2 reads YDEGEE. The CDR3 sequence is CASSSVDTDYYGYTF. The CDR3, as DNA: TGTGCCAGCAGCTCGGTGGACACGGACTACTATGGCTACACCTTC.

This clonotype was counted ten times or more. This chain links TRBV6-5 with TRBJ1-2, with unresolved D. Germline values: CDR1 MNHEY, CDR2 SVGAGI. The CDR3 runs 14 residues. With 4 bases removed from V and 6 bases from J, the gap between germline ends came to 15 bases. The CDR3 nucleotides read TGTGCCAGCAGTTTGTGGGAGGGCTCGGATGGCTACACCTTC. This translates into CASSLWEGSDGYTF.

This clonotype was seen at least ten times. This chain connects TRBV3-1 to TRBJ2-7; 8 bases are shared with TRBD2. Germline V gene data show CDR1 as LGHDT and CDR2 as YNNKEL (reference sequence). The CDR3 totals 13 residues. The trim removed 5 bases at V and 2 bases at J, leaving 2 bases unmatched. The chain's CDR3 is CASSTGLAYEQYF. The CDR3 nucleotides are TGTGCCAGCAGCACGGGACTAGCCTACGAGCAGTACTTC.

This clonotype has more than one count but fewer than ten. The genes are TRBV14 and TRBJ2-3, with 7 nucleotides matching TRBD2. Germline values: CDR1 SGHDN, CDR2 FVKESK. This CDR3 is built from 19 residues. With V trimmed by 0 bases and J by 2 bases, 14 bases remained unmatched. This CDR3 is CASSQDNPFVSGDTDTQYF. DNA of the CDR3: TGTGCCAGCAGCCAAGATAACCCCTTCGTGAGCGGGGACACAGATACGCAGTATTTT.